The next 11 T cell receptor beta chains were all read from a single sample in a study of blood T cell repertoires in COVID-19. Generated by immunoSEQ multiplex PCR, the TCRdb table keeps only in-frame clones and is missing some. The sample has about 180,000 clones; about 83% are singletons. Sequencing was done on a sample of PBMCs or T cells enriched from blood (not recorded which). All receptors derive from a woman aged 25 to 39 who had recovered from COVID-19.

The chain combines TRBV19 with TRBJ2-3, with D perhaps TRBD1 (6 bases). V lost 9 bases to trimming and J lost 1 base, with 17 bases between them. This CDR3 contains 15 residues. Germline-derived CDR1 and CDR2 are LNHDA and SQIVND (reference sequence). In DNA, the CDR3 is TGTGCCAGCCGCTCCACAGGGCCTCGCACAGATACGCAGTATTTT. As protein: CASRSTGPRTDTQYF.

The chain combines TRBV3-1 (or the pseudogene TRBV3-2) with TRBJ2-7, with a tentative D call TRBD1 (6 bases). The CDR3 totals 13 residues. V shed 1 base and J shed 6 bases, with 10 bases lying between them. The germline V gene has CDR1 LGHDT and CDR2 YNNKEL (reference sequence). CDR3 nucleotide sequence: TGTGCCAGCAGCCAAGCGGACAGAGCCGAGCAGTACTTC. Its protein product is CASSQADRAEQYF.

This chain connects TRBV2 to TRBJ2-7; TRBD2 matches at 13 bases. V dropped 8 bases and J dropped 4; count of bases not matched to a gene: 17. The CDR3 runs 18 residues. CDR1 and CDR2 from the germline V gene are SNHLY and FYNNEI. CDR3 loop: CASPTGDPGLAGRYEQYF. The CDR3 nucleotides read TGTGCCAGCCCCACAGGAGATCCGGGACTAGCGGGAAGGTACGAGCAGTACTTC.

About this clone: Other DNA sequences of this sample code for an identical CDR3. The gene calls are TRBV10-2 and TRBJ2-7; D possibly corresponds to TRBD2 (5 bases). Germline V gene sequence: CDR1 WSHSY, CDR2 SAAADI. CDR3 length equals 12 residues. Trimming cost V 5 bases and J 4 bases, with 9 bases left between them. The CDR3 region has the DNA TGCGCCAGCAGTTCCTCGGGATACGAGCAGTACTTC. The encoded protein is CASSSSGYEQYF.

J is TRBJ2-7 and V is TRBV3-1 (or the pseudogene TRBV3-2), with D possibly being TRBD2 (6 bases). V dropped 0 bases and J dropped 4 bases, with 13 bases sitting between them. The CDR3 consists of 15 residues. The germline CDR1 and CDR2 sequences are LGHDT and YNNKEL (reference sequence). The CDR3 loop reads CASSQDTSRIYEQYF. CDR3 in DNA: TGTGCCAGCAGCCAAGACACTAGCCGTATTTACGAGCAGTACTTC.

V and J are TRBV19 and TRBJ1-2; D perhaps matches TRBD1 (5 bases). Trimming took 0 bases from V and 2 from J, leaving 13 bases between them. The CDR3 covers 16 residues. CDR1 is LNHDA and CDR2 is SQIVND in the germline V gene (reference sequence). The CDR3 bases are TGTGCCAGTAGTATAGATTCCGGCAGGGTGAACTATGGCTACACCTTC. This gives the protein CASSIDSGRVNYGYTF.

The rearrangement uses TRBV24-1 and TRBJ2-5; weak D call: TRBD2 (5 bases). This CDR3 has 13 residues. The V gene lost 1 base and the J gene lost 5 bases, with 7 bases spanning the gap. Germline loops: CDR1 KGHDR, CDR2 SFDVKD. The CDR3 reads CATSDFWRETQYF. The CDR3 DNA sequence: TGTGCCACCAGTGATTTCTGGAGGGAGACCCAGTACTTC.

The CDR3 here is CASSQGPLAGGEDTQYF. The CDR3 region has the DNA TGTGCCAGCAGCCAAGGCCCCCTAGCGGGTGGGGAAGATACGCAGTATTTT. V and J are TRBV4-2 and TRBJ2-3, with 8 bases lining up with TRBD2. The germline CDR1 and CDR2 sequences are LGHNA and YNFKEQ. With 1 base clipped from V and 5 bases from J, the junction kept 11 bases outside the gene matches. The length of the CDR3 is 17 residues.

The chain is built from TRBV19 and TRBJ2-7, with a possible D match to TRBD1 (6 bases). Germline loops: CDR1 LNHDA, CDR2 SQIVND (reference sequence). Trimming removed 5 bases at V and 2 bases at J, with 13 bases between. The CDR3 has 14 residues. The CDR3 coding sequence is TGTGCCAGTAGTCCCCTGCCAGGGGCCTACGAGCAGTACTTC. It encodes CASSPLPGAYEQYF.

V and J are TRBV12-3 or TRBV12-4 and TRBJ2-7; D is uncertain. This CDR3 has 13 residues. V gave up 3 bases and J gave up 3 bases, with 9 bases separating them. Written as DNA, the CDR3 is TGTGCCAGCAGTTTTGGCAATCGCTACGAGCAGTACTTC. Amino acid sequence: CASSFGNRYEQYF.

The rearrangement joins TRBV11-1 to TRBJ2-7, with D possibly being TRBD1 (6 bases). V lost 1 base and J 4 bases, leaving 8 bases between the germline ends. CDR3 length: 13 amino acids. CDR1 and CDR2 (germline): SGHAT, FQDESV (reference sequence). For the CDR3, the DNA is TGTGCCAGCAGCTTAGGGACAGTATACGAGCAGTACTTC. Its protein product is CASSLGTVYEQYF.